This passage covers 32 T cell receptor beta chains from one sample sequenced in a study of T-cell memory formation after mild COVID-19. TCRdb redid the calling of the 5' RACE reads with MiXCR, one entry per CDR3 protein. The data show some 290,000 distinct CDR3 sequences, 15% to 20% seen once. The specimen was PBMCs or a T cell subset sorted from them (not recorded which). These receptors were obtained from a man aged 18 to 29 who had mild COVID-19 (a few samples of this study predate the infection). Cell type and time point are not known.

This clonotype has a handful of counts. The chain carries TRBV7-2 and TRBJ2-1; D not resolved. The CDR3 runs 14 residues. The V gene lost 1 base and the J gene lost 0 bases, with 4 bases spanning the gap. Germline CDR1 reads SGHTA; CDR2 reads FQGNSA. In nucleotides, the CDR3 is TGTGCCAGCAGCTTAGTGCCCTCCTACAATGAGCAGTTCTTC. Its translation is CASSLVPSYNEQFF.

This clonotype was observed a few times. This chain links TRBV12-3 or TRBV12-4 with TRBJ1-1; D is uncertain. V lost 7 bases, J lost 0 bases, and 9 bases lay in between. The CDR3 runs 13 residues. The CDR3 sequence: CASNPGMNTEAFF. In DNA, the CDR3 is TGTGCCAGCAACCCCGGGATGAACACTGAAGCTTTCTTT.

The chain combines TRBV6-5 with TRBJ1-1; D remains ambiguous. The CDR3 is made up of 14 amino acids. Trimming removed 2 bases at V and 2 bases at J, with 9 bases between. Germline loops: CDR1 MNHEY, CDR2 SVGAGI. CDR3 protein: CASSYVPNNTEAFF. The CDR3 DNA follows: TGTGCCAGCAGTTACGTTCCCAATAACACTGAAGCTTTCTTT.

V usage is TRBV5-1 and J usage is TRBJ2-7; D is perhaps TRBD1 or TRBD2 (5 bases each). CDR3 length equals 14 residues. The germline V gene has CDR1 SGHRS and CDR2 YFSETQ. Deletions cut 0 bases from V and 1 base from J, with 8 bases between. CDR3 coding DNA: TGCGCCAGCAGCTTGGGGGGGAGATCCTACGAGCAGTACGTC. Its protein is CASSLGGRSYEQYV.

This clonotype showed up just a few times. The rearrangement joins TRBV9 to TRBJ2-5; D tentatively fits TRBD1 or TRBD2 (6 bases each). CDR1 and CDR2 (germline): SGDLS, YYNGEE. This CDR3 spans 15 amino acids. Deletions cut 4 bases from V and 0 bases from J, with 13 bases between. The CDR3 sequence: CASSPRGQNQETQYF. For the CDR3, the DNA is TGTGCCAGCAGCCCCCGGGGGCAGAACCAAGAGACCCAGTACTTC. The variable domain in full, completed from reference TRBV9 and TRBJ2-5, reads DSGVTQTPKHLITATGQRVTLRCSPRSGDLSVYWYQQSLDQGLQFLIQYYNGEERAKGNILERFSAQQFPDLHSELNLSSLELGDSALYFCASSPRGQNQETQYFGPGTRLLVL.

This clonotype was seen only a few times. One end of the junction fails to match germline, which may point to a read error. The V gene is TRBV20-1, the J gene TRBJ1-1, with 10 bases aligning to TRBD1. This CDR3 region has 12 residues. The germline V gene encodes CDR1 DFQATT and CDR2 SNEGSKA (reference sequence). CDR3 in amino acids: CSVRQGATEAFF. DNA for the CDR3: TGCAGTGTTAGACAGGGGGCTACTGAAGCTTTCTTT.

For the CDR3, the DNA is TGTGCCAGCACATCTCCGGGACAGGGTCGCTATGGCTACACCTTC. Translating gives CASTSPGQGRYGYTF. This chain links TRBV27 with TRBJ1-2, with 9 bases aligning to TRBD1. V shed 7 bases and J 4 bases; nucleotides not matched to a gene: 10. The CDR3 totals 15 residues. Germline values: CDR1 MNHEY, CDR2 SMNVEV (reference sequence).

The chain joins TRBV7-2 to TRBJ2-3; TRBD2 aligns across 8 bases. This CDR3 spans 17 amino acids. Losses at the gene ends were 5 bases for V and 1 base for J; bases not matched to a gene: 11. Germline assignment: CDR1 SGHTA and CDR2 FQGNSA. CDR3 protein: CASSPRVAGSGTDTQYF. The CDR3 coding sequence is TGTGCCAGCAGCCCGCGGGTAGCGGGGTCTGGCACAGATACGCAGTATTTT.

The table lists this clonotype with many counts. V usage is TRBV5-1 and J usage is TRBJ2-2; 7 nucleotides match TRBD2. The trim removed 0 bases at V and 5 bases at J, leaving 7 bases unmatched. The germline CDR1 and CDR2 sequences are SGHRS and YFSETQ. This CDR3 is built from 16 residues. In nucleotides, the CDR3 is TGCGCCAGCAGCTTGGACGGGACTATGAAAACCGGGGAGCTGTTTTTT. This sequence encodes CASSLDGTMKTGELFF.

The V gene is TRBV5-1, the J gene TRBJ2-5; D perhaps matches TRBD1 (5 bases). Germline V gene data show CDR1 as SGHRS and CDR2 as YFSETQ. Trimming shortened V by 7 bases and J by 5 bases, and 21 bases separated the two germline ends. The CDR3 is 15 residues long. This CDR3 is CASSGPRVGAETQYF. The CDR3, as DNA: TGCGCCAGCTCCGGGCCACGGGTAGGGGCGGAGACCCAGTACTTC.

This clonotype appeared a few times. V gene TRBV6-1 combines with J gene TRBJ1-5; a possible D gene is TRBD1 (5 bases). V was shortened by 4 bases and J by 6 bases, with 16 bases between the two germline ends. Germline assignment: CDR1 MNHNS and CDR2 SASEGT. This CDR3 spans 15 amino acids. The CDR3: CASSANGGLGQPQHF. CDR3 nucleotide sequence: TGTGCCAGCAGTGCCAATGGGGGTTTAGGTCAGCCCCAGCATTTT.

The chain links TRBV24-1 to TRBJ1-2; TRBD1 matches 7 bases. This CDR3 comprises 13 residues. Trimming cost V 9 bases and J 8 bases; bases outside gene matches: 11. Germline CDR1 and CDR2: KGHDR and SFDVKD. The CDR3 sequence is CATGDRAVGGYTF. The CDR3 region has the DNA TGTGCCACCGGGGACAGAGCGGTTGGAGGCTACACCTTC.

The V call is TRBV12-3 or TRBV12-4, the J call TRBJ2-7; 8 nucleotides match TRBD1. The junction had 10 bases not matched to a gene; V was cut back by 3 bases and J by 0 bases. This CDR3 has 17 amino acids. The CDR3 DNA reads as TGTGCCAGCAGTTTTTACCGCGGACAGGGAATCTCCTACGAGCAGTACTTC. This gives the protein CASSFYRGQGISYEQYF.

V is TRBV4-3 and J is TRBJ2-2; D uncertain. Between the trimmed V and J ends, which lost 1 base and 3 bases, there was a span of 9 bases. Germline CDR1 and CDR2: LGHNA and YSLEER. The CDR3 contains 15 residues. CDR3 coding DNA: TGCGCCAGCAGCCAAGGTGACTGGTACACCGGGGAGCTGTTTTTT. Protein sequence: CASSQGDWYTGELFF.

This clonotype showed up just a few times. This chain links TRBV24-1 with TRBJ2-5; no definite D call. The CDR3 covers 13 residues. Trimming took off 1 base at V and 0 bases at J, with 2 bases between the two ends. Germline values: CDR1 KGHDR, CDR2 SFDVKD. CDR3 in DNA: TGTGCCACCAGTGATTTATACCAAGAGACCCAGTACTTC. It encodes CATSDLYQETQYF.

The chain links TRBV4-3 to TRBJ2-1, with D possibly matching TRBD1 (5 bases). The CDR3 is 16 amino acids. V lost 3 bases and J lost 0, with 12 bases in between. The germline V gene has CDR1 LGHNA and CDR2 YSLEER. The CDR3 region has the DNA TGCGCCAGCAGCCAGTCAGCAGGGTCCTCCTACAATGAGCAGTTCTTC. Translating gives CASSQSAGSSYNEQFF.

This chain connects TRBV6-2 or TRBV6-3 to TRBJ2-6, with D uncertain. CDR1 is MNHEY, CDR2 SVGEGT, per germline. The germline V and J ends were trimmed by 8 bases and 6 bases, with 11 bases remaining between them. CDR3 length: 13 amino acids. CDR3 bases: TGTGCCAGCTGTTGGGCGAAGGCCAACGTCCTGACTTTC. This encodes CASCWAKANVLTF.

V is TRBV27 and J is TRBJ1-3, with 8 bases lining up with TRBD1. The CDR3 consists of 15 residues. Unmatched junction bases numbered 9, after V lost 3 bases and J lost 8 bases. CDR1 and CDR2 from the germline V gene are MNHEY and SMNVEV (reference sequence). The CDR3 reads CASSFKGDRFDTIYF. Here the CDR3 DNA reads TGTGCCAGCAGTTTTAAGGGGGACAGGTTTGACACCATATATTTT.

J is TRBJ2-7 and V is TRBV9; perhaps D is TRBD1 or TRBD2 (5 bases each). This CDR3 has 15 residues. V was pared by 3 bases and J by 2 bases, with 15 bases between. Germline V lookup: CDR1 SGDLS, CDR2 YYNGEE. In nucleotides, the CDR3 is TGTGCCAGCAGCGCCCGGGACGGTAAAACCTACGAGCAGTACTTC. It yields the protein CASSARDGKTYEQYF.

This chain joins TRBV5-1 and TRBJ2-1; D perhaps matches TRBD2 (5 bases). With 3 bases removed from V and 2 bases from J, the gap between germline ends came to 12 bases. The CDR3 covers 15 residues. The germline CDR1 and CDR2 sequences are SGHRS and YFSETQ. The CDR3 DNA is TGCGCCAGCAGCTGGAAAGCGGTTACCTACAATGAGCAGTTCTTC. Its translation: CASSWKAVTYNEQFF. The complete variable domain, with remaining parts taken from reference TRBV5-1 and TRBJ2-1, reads KAGVTQTPRYLIKTRGQQVTLSCSPISGHRSVSWYQQTPGQGLQFLFEYFSETQRNKGNFPGRFSGRQFSNSRSEMNVSTLELGDSALYLCASSWKAVTYNEQFFGPGTRLTVL.

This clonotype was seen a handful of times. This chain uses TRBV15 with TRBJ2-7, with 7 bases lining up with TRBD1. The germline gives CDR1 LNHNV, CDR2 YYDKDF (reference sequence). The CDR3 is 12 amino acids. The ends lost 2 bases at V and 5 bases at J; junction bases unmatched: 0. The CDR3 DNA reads TGTGCCACCAGCAGAACAGGGGACGAGCAGTACGTC. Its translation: CATSRTGDEQYV.

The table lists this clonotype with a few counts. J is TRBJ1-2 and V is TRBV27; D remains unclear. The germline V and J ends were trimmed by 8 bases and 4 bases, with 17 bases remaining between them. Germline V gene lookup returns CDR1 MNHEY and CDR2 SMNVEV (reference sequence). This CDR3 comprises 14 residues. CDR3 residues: CASAPHGLGYGYTF. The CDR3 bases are TGTGCCAGCGCTCCTCACGGGTTGGGCTATGGCTACACCTTC.

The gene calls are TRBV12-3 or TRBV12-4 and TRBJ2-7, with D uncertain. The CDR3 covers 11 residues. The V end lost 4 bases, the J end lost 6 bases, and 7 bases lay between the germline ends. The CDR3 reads CASSSTREQYF. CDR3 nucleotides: TGTGCCAGCAGTTCTACACGCGAGCAGTACTTC.

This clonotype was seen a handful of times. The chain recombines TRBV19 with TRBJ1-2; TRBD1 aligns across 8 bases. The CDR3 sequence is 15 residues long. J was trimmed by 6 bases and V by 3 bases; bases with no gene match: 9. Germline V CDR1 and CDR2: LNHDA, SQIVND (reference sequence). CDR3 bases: TGTGCCAGTAGTATGACAGGGGCCGTGAGTGATGGCTACACCTTC. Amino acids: CASSMTGAVSDGYTF.

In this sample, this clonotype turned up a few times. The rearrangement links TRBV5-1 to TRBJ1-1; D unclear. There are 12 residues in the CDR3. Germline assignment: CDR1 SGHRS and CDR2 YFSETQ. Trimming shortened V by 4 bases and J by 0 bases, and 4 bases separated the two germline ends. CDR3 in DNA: TGCGCCAGCAGCAAAGTGAACACTGAAGCTTTCTTT. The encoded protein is CASSKVNTEAFF.

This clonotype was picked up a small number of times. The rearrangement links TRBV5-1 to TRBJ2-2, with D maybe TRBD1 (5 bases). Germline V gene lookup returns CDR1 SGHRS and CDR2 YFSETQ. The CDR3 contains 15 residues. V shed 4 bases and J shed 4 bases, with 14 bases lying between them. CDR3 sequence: CASSLDGHRTGELFF. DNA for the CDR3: TGCGCCAGCAGCCTGGATGGACATCGCACCGGGGAGCTGTTTTTT.

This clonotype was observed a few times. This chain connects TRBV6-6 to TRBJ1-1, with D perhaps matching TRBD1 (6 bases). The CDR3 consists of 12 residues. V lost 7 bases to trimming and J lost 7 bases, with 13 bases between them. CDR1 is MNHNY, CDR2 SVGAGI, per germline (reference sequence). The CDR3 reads CASTEQGIEAFF. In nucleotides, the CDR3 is TGTGCCAGCACAGAACAGGGCATTGAAGCTTTCTTT.

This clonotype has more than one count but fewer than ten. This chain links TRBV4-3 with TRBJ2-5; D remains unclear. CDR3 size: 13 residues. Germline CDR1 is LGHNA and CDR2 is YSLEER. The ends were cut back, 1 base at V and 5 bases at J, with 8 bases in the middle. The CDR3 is CASSQAERETQYF. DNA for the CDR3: TGCGCCAGCAGCCAAGCCGAAAGGGAGACCCAGTACTTC.

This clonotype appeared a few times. CDR3 protein: CASSGGGFNSPLHF. Written as DNA, the CDR3 is TGTGCCAGCAGTGGTGGGGGATTTAATTCACCCCTCCACTTT. The V gene is TRBV7-9, the J gene TRBJ1-6; weak D call: TRBD1 (5 bases). Per germline, CDR1 SEHNR and CDR2 FQNEAQ (reference sequence). Trimming took 6 bases from V and 6 from J, leaving 12 bases between them. The CDR3 spans 14 residues.

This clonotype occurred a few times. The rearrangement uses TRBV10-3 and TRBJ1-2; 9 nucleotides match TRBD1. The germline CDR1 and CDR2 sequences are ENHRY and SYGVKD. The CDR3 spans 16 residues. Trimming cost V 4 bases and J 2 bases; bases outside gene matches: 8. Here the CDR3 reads CAISGRGDRENYGYTF. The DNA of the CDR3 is TGTGCCATCAGTGGCCGAGGGGACAGGGAAAACTATGGCTACACCTTC.

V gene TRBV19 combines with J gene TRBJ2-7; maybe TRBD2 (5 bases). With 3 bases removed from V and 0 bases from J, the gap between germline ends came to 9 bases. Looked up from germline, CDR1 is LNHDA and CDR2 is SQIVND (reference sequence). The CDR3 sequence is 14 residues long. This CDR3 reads CASSMRESSYEQYF. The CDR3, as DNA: TGTGCCAGTAGTATGAGGGAAAGCTCCTACGAGCAGTACTTC.

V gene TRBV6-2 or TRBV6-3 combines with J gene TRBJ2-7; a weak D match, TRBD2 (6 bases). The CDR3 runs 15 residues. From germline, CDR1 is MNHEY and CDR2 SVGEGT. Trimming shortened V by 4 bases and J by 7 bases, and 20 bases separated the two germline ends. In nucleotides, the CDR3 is TGTGCCAGCAGTTCACGAGCCCCCGGGACTCGGGAGCAGTACTTC. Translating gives CASSSRAPGTREQYF.